Listed below are T cell receptor beta chains from one sample, sequenced in a study of blood T cells in healthy people across ages. TCRdb re-called the 5' RACE reads with MiXCR, one entry per CDR3 protein. The sample lists 2 million or so distinct CDR3 sequences; 49% were seen once. Material for sequencing was blood. The receptors were sampled from a woman aged 40-49 years in good health. The CDR3 runs from the conserved cysteine through the conserved F or W. The order of the fields is clone size, J gene, D gene, V gene, CDR3 DNA, CDR3 protein. D genes are given only for firm matches. The size entry is marked missing in some rows and otherwise reads once, few, many or a size class.

clone size: few; J gene: TRBJ2-7; D gene: NA; V gene: TRBV5-1; CDR3 DNA: TGCGCCAGCAGCTTGGGACAGGCGAACTACGAGCAGTACTTC; CDR3 protein: CASSLGQANYEQYF
clone size: NA; J gene: TRBJ2-4; D gene: NA; V gene: TRBV6-5; CDR3 DNA: TGTGCCAGCAGCAACCCCACTAGGGGGGGAAACATTCAGTACTTC; CDR3 protein: CASSNPTRGGNIQYF
clone size: few; J gene: TRBJ2-6; D gene: TRBD1; V gene: TRBV25-1; CDR3 DNA: TGTGCCAGCAGTAAGGTGTCTACGGGGACAGGGAAGCTAGGGGCCAACGTCCTGACTTTC; CDR3 protein: CASSKVSTGTGKLGANVLTF
clone size: once; J gene: TRBJ2-7; D gene: NA; V gene: TRBV6-2/TRBV6-3; CDR3 DNA: TGTGCCAGCACCACGGACCCCTACGAGCAGTACTTC; CDR3 protein: CASTTDPYEQYF
clone size: NA; J gene: TRBJ1-2; D gene: NA; V gene: TRBV5-1; CDR3 DNA: TGCGCCAGCAGCTTGGGATGGGGGGCGCGTAGCTATGGCTACACCTTC; CDR3 protein: CASSLGWGARSYGYTF
clone size: NA; J gene: TRBJ2-5; D gene: TRBD1; V gene: TRBV15; CDR3 DNA: TGTGCCACCAGTGGGAGGACAGGGCAAGAGACCCAGTACTTC; CDR3 protein: CATSGRTGQETQYF
clone size: few; J gene: TRBJ2-5; D gene: NA; V gene: TRBV29-1; CDR3 DNA: TGCAGCGTCACCTCTGTGGGGAATCATCAAGAGACCCAGTACTTC; CDR3 protein: CSVTSVGNHQETQYF
clone size: NA; J gene: TRBJ2-3; D gene: NA; V gene: TRBV24-1; CDR3 DNA: TGTGCCACCAGTGGCCCATCACAGGAACCCACAGATACGCAGTATTTT; CDR3 protein: CATSGPSQEPTDTQYF
clone size: few; J gene: TRBJ2-7; D gene: NA; V gene: TRBV5-1; CDR3 DNA: TGCGCCAGCAGGCCGGGACGGAGCTCCTACGAGCAGTACTTC; CDR3 protein: CASRPGRSSYEQYF
clone size: many; J gene: TRBJ2-7; D gene: TRBD2; V gene: TRBV7-7; CDR3 DNA: TGTGCTAGCAGCCAGAGGGGACTAGCGCCATACGAGCAGTACTTC; CDR3 protein: CASSQRGLAPYEQYF
clone size: few; J gene: TRBJ2-5; D gene: NA; V gene: TRBV7-3; CDR3 DNA: TGTGCCAGCAGCTTAACGGTATCCCCAGCAGGAGAGACCCAGTACTTC; CDR3 protein: CASSLTVSPAGETQYF
clone size: NA; J gene: TRBJ1-4; D gene: TRBD1; V gene: TRBV11-2; CDR3 DNA: TGTGCCAGCAGCCGCCGGACAGGGGTAAATCGCCGGGGTGAAAAACTGTTTTTT; CDR3 protein: CASSRRTGVNRRGEKLFF
clone size: NA; J gene: TRBJ2-3; D gene: NA; V gene: TRBV6-1; CDR3 DNA: TGTGCCAGCAGACGGACAGAGGGAAGGTCAGATACGCAGTATTTT; CDR3 protein: CASRRTEGRSDTQYF
clone size: few; J gene: TRBJ2-7; D gene: TRBD1; V gene: TRBV6-2/TRBV6-3; CDR3 DNA: TGTGCCAGCAGCTCAGGGGGTTCATGGTACAATGAGCAGTACTTC; CDR3 protein: CASSSGGSWYNEQYF
clone size: many; J gene: TRBJ2-1; D gene: NA; V gene: TRBV2; CDR3 DNA: TGTGCCAGCAGGTACTACAATGAGCAGTTCTTC; CDR3 protein: CASRYYNEQFF
clone size: NA; J gene: TRBJ2-3; D gene: TRBD2; V gene: TRBV12-3/TRBV12-4; CDR3 DNA: TGTGCCAGCACCTCTTTGAGCGGGGTTGGCACACAGACACAAGATACGCAGTATTTT; CDR3 protein: CASTSLSGVGTQTQDTQYF
clone size: many; J gene: TRBJ2-1; D gene: NA; V gene: TRBV12-3/TRBV12-4; CDR3 DNA: TGTGCCAGCAGCCCCGGGGGGCCCTACAATGAGCAGTTCTTC; CDR3 protein: CASSPGGPYNEQFF
clone size: few; J gene: TRBJ2-5; D gene: NA; V gene: TRBV5-6; CDR3 DNA: TGTGCCAGCAGCTTGGCTCTAGCGACAGAGACCCAGTACTTC; CDR3 protein: CASSLALATETQYF
clone size: NA; J gene: TRBJ1-5; D gene: NA; V gene: TRBV20-1; CDR3 DNA: TGCAGTGCTAGAAAACTAGAGGGCAATCAGCCCCAGCATTTT; CDR3 protein: CSARKLEGNQPQHF
clone size: NA; J gene: TRBJ2-4; D gene: NA; V gene: TRBV4-3; CDR3 DNA: TGCGCCAGCAGCCAAGATGTCGGAGTTCGTGTGGGCGGGCAGTACTTC; CDR3 protein: CASSQDVGVRVGGQYF
clone size: few; J gene: TRBJ2-7; D gene: NA; V gene: TRBV6-2/TRBV6-3; CDR3 DNA: TGTGCCAGCAGTTACTCGTATAGAAACGAGCAGTACTTC; CDR3 protein: CASSYSYRNEQYF
clone size: many; J gene: TRBJ2-7; D gene: NA; V gene: TRBV7-2; CDR3 DNA: TGTGCCAGCAGCTTGGGTCTCAACGAGCAGTACTTC; CDR3 protein: CASSLGLNEQYF
clone size: few; J gene: TRBJ2-6; D gene: NA; V gene: TRBV14; CDR3 DNA: TGTGCCAGCAAACCGAAGCCTCCCGGCACTGGGGCCAACGTCCTGACTTTC; CDR3 protein: CASKPKPPGTGANVLTF
clone size: NA; J gene: TRBJ2-1; D gene: TRBD2; V gene: TRBV6-5; CDR3 DNA: TGTGCCAGCAGACGTAGCGGGGGGGCTGGAAATGAGCAGTTCTTC; CDR3 protein: CASRRSGGAGNEQFF
clone size: few; J gene: TRBJ1-2; D gene: TRBD1; V gene: TRBV6-2/TRBV6-3; CDR3 DNA: TGTGCCAGCAGTTCCGGACAGGGGTTTTACACCTTC; CDR3 protein: CASSSGQGFYTF
clone size: NA; J gene: TRBJ2-1; D gene: NA; V gene: TRBV3-1; CDR3 DNA: TGTGCCAGCAGCCCGGAGGGACAGCGTTACAATGAGCAGTTCTTC; CDR3 protein: CASSPEGQRYNEQFF
clone size: NA; J gene: TRBJ2-3; D gene: NA; V gene: TRBV14; CDR3 DNA: TGTGCCAGCAGCCAAGTTCAGGGGAGGACAGATACGCAGTATTTT; CDR3 protein: CASSQVQGRTDTQYF
clone size: many; J gene: TRBJ2-1; D gene: NA; V gene: TRBV9; CDR3 DNA: TGTGCCAGCAGCGTCAACAATGAGCAGTTCTTC; CDR3 protein: CASSVNNEQFF
clone size: NA; J gene: TRBJ1-4; D gene: TRBD1; V gene: TRBV7-9; CDR3 DNA: TGTGCCAGCAGCTTTTCCGGGACAGTTAGTGAAAAACTGTTTTTT; CDR3 protein: CASSFSGTVSEKLFF
clone size: NA; J gene: TRBJ2-7; D gene: TRBD2; V gene: TRBV12-3/TRBV12-4; CDR3 DNA: TGTGCCAGCAGTTCCCCCCCGCTGACTAGCAGCGAGCAGTACTTC; CDR3 protein: CASSSPPLTSSEQYF
clone size: NA; J gene: TRBJ2-7; D gene: NA; V gene: TRBV28; CDR3 DNA: TGTGCCAGCAGTTTAGCGACAGAAACCTACGAGCAGTACTTC; CDR3 protein: CASSLATETYEQYF
clone size: NA; J gene: TRBJ1-6; D gene: NA; V gene: TRBV6-1; CDR3 DNA: TGTGCCACGCAGGACGGACCAAATAATTCACCCCTCCACTTT; CDR3 protein: CATQDGPNNSPLHF
clone size: NA; J gene: TRBJ1-1; D gene: NA; V gene: TRBV19; CDR3 DNA: TGTGCCAGTAGCTTTAAACAGGGAGGGAACACTGAAGCTTTCTTT; CDR3 protein: CASSFKQGGNTEAFF
clone size: NA; J gene: TRBJ1-6; D gene: TRBD1; V gene: TRBV5-1; CDR3 DNA: TGCGCCAGCAGATCAGGACAGGGGAGTTATAATTCACCCCTCCACTTT; CDR3 protein: CASRSGQGSYNSPLHF
clone size: NA; J gene: TRBJ2-3; D gene: NA; V gene: TRBV20-1; CDR3 DNA: TGCAGTGCTAGAGTCGCGGGGTTGGCTGATACGCAGTATTTT; CDR3 protein: CSARVAGLADTQYF
clone size: once; J gene: TRBJ2-3; D gene: TRBD1; V gene: TRBV13; CDR3 DNA: TGTGCCAGCAGCTTAGCGACAGGGGGGGGTACAGGTACGCAGTATTTT; CDR3 protein: CASSLATGGGTGTQYF
clone size: NA; J gene: TRBJ2-7; D gene: NA; V gene: TRBV18; CDR3 DNA: TGTGCCAGCTCACCAAGGAGAACAGCCAACTACGAGCAGTACTTC; CDR3 protein: CASSPRRTANYEQYF
clone size: NA; J gene: TRBJ1-2; D gene: NA; V gene: TRBV5-1; CDR3 DNA: TGCGCCAGCAGCTTGGACATGTCTAACTATGGCTACACCTTC; CDR3 protein: CASSLDMSNYGYTF
clone size: NA; J gene: TRBJ2-1; D gene: TRBD2; V gene: TRBV4-3; CDR3 DNA: TGCGCCAGCAGCCAGGCTAGCGGGGGCTTCAATGAGCAGTTCTTC; CDR3 protein: CASSQASGGFNEQFF
clone size: NA; J gene: TRBJ1-2; D gene: NA; V gene: TRBV19; CDR3 DNA: TGTGCCGCCCAACCTACAGGGAACTATGGCTACACCTTC; CDR3 protein: CAAQPTGNYGYTF
clone size: few; J gene: TRBJ2-5; D gene: TRBD2; V gene: TRBV7-2; CDR3 DNA: TGTGCCAGCAGAATAGCGGGGTCTCAAGAGACCCAGTACTTC; CDR3 protein: CASRIAGSQETQYF
clone size: NA; J gene: TRBJ2-3; D gene: NA; V gene: TRBV20-1; CDR3 DNA: TGCAGTGCTAGTAGGGGATTTACAGATACGCAGTATTTT; CDR3 protein: CSASRGFTDTQYF
clone size: NA; J gene: TRBJ1-1; D gene: NA; V gene: TRBV29-1; CDR3 DNA: TGCAGCTCGGACAGAAACACTGAAGCTTTCTTT; CDR3 protein: CSSDRNTEAFF
clone size: once; J gene: TRBJ2-5; D gene: NA; V gene: TRBV23-1; CDR3 DNA: TGCGCCAGCAGCCCACCGCCGGACAGCGAACAAGAGACCCAGTACTTC; CDR3 protein: CASSPPPDSEQETQYF
clone size: NA; J gene: TRBJ2-3; D gene: NA; V gene: TRBV7-8; CDR3 DNA: TGTGCCAGCAGCTTAGAGTCTCCGGCAGGTGGCACAGATACGCAGTATTTT; CDR3 protein: CASSLESPAGGTDTQYF